This T cell receptor (beta chain) was identified during a study of blood T cell repertoires in COVID-19. Study-wide context: PBMCs, B-cell-depleted T cells, or T cells provided the cDNA or gDNA that made up the material.

This CDR3 contains 16 residues. The germline CDR1 and CDR2 sequences are LGHDT and YNNKEL (reference sequence). Trimming removed 3 bases from V and 5 bases from J; junction bases left unmatched: 9. Clones were sequenced by immunoSEQ multiplex PCR, and TCRdb holds only the in-frame ones, with some missing. The sample has tens of thousands of clones, approximately 86% seen once; the top ten hold less than 9%. Sequencing input: peripheral blood. The gene calls are TRBV3-1 (or the pseudogene TRBV3-2) and TRBJ2-5; 10 bases are shared with TRBD1. This TCR derives from a man aged 55 to 70 with acute or convalescent COVID-19. CDR3 in DNA: TGTGCCAGCAGCCAGGGGACAGGGGCCCCTCGGGAGACCCAGTACTTC. Translated, it gives CASSQGTGAPRETQYF.